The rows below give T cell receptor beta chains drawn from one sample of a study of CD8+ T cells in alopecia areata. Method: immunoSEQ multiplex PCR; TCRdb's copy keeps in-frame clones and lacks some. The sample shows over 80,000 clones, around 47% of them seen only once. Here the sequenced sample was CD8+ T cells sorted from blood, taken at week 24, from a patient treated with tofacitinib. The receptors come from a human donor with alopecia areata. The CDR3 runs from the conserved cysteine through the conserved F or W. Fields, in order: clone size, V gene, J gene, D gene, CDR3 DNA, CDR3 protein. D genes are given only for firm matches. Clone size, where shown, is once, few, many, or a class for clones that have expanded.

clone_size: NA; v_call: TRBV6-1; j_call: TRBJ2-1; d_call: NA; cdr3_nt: TGTGCCAGCAGTTACTCTCCCCAGTTCTTC; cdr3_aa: CASSYSPQFF
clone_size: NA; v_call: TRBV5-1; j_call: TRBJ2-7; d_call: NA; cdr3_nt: TGCGCCAGCAGCTTGGAAGGGGCCCCCTACTACGAGCAGTACTTC; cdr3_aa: CASSLEGAPYYEQYF
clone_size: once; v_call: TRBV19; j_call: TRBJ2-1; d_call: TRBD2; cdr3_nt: TGTGCCAGTAGTTCCCCACGGGAGGCCCACAATGAGCAGTTCTTC; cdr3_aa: CASSSPREAHNEQFF
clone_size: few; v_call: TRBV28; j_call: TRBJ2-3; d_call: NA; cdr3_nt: TGTGCCAGCAGTTTACGGGGACTTAGCACAGATACGCAGTATTTT; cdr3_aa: CASSLRGLSTDTQYF
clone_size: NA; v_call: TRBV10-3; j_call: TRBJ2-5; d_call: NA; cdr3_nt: TGTGCCATCAGTGATACAAAACGGGGGACCCAAGAGACCCAGTACTTC; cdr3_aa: CAISDTKRGTQETQYF
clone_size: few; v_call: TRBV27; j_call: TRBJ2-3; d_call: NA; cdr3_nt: TGTGCCAGCAGGGGGGACCCAGGGGCCACAGATACGCAGTATTTT; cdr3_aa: CASRGDPGATDTQYF
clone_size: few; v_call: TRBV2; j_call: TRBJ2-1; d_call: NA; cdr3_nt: TGTGCCAGCAGCCCCGTATCGGGTGAGCAGTTCTTC; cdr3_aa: CASSPVSGEQFF
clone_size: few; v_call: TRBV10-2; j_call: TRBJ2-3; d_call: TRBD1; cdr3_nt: TGCGCCAGCAGCGGACCGGGACAGGGGGATGGAGATACGCAGTATTTT; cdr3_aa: CASSGPGQGDGDTQYF
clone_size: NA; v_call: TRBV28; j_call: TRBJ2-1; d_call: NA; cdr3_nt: TGTGCCAGCAGTTGGCGAGTCGGGGACCCCTACAATGAGCAGTTCTTC; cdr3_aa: CASSWRVGDPYNEQFF
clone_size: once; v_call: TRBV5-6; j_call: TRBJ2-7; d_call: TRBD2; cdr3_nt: TGTGCCAGCAGCCACGGACTAGCGTATGTCTACGAGCAGTACTTC; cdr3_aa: CASSHGLAYVYEQYF